A single T cell receptor (beta chain) is shown here with its context. Its antigen is unknown. This sample is drawn from a study of radiation and T cells in renal cell carcinoma. Study as a whole: Nephrectomy followed 15 Gy stereotactic body radiation by 4 weeks. Study-level results: From baseline, blood top tumor clonotypes peaked at 2 weeks post-radiation. Baseline intratumoral clonotype presence is unknown without pretreatment biopsies.

Time point of the sample: baseline pretreatment blood. Treatment here: 15 Gy SBRT to primary tumor, nephrectomy 4 weeks later. Libraries were prepared by immunoSEQ multiplex PCR; TCRdb keeps only in-frame clonotypes and omits some of them. The sample consists of about 130,000 clones, more than 70% of them appearing once. This CDR3 region has 15 residues. Germline CDR1 is LNHDA and CDR2 is SQIVND (reference sequence). The V gene lost 1 base and the J gene lost 2 bases, with 8 bases spanning the gap. Sequenced here: blood, sampled from a patient whose treatment included radiotherapy and nephrectomy. This clonotype originated in a woman in her 50s with renal cell carcinoma. The chain links TRBV19 to TRBJ1-4; no clear D. The CDR3 spells CASSIAGRTNEKLFF. In DNA form, the CDR3 reads TGTGCCAGTAGTATAGCCGGGAGGACTAATGAAAAACTGTTTTTT.